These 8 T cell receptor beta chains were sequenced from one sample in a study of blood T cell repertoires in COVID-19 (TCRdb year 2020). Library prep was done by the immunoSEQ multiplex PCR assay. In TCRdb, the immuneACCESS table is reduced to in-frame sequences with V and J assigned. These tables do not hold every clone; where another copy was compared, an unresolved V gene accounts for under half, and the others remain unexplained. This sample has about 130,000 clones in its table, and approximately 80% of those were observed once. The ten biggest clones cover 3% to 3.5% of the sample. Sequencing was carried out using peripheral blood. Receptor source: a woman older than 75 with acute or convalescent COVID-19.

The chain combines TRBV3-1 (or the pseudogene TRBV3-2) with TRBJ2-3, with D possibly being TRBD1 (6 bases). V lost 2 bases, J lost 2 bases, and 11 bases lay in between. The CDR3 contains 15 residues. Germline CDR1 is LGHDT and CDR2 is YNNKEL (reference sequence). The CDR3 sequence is CASSQSPGVTDTQYF. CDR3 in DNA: TGTGCCAGCAGCCAATCCCCAGGGGTCACAGATACGCAGTATTTT.

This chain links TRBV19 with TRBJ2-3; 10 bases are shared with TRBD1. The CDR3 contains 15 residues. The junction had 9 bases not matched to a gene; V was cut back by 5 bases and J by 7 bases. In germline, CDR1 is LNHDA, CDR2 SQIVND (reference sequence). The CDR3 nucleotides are TGTGCCAGTAGTTCTTCGGGACAGGGGACGCATACGCAGTATTTT. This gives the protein CASSSSGQGTHTQYF.

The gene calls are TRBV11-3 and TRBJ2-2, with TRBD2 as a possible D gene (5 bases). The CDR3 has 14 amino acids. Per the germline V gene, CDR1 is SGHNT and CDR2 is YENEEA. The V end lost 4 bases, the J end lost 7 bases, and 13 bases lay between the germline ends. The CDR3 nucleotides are TGTGCCAGCAGCTCCCAACGGGGTTTCGGGGAGCTGTTTTTT. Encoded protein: CASSSQRGFGELFF.

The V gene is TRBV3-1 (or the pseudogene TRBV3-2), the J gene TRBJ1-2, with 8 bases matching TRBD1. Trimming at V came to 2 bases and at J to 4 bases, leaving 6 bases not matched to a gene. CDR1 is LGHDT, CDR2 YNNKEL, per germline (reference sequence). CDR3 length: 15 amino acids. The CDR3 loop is CASSQSDRGIYGYTF. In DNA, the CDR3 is TGTGCCAGCAGCCAATCCGACAGGGGTATCTATGGCTACACCTTC.

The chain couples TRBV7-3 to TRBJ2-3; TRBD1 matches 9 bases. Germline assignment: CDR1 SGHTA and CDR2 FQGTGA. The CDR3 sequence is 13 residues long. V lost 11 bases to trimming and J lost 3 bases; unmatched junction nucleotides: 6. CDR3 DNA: TGTGCCTCCGGGACAGGGTGGACAGATACGCAGTATTTT. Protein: CASGTGWTDTQYF. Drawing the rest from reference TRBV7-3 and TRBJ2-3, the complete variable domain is GAGVSQTPSNKVTEKGKYVELRCDPISGHTALYWYRQSLGQGPEFLIYFQGTGAADDSGLPNDRFFAVRPEGSVSTLKIQRTERGDSAVYLCASGTGWTDTQYFGPGTRLTVL.

CDR3 DNA: TGCGCCAGCAGCCAAGATATCCCTAGCGGAACCTACAATGAGCAGTTCTTC. Translating it yields CASSQDIPSGTYNEQFF. The chain is built from TRBV4-3 and TRBJ2-1, with 7 bases aligning to TRBD2. The CDR3 runs to 17 residues. Germline-derived CDR1 and CDR2 are LGHNA and YSLEER. The J segment lost 2 bases and the V segment lost 0 bases, leaving 7 bases of the junction unmatched.

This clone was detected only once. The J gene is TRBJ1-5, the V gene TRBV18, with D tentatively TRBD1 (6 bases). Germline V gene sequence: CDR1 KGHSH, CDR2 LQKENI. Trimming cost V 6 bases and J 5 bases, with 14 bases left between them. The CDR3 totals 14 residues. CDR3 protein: CASSRSGGDQPQHF. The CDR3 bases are TGTGCCAGCTCCCGGTCGGGGGGCGATCAGCCCCAGCATTTT.

The CDR3 DNA reads TGTGCCAGCAGTTACGAGGGACTAGCGGGGACAGATACGCAGTATTTT. Translating gives CASSYEGLAGTDTQYF. The V call is TRBV6-2 or TRBV6-3, the J call TRBJ2-3; 13 nucleotides line up with TRBD2. Germline V gene data show CDR1 as MNHEY and CDR2 as SVGEGT. The CDR3 has 16 residues. Trimming took 2 bases from V and 3 from J; bases not matched to a gene: 2.